These T cell receptor beta chains were read from a single sample in a study of response to subunit inactivated influenza vaccine. MiXCR was run by TCRdb on the RT-PCR reads, yielding one entry per CDR3 protein. Of about 160,000 distinct CDR3 sequences listed, approximately 10% are singletons. Specimen: non-naive T cells sorted from PBMCs, collected about 40 days after vaccination. These receptors were taken from a man aged 50 to 59 who received an inactivated influenza vaccine. Each CDR3 is given with its conserved first and last residue. D genes are given only for firm matches. Not all rows give a size; the values are once, few, many and, for expanded clones, a class.

V: TRBV29-1
D: TRBD1
J: TRBJ1-2
size: few
DNA: TGCAGCGTAGAAGGGGGCCGGGATGGCTACACCTTC
CDR3: CSVEGGRDGYTF

V: TRBV4-3
D: -
J: TRBJ1-1
size: -
DNA: TGCGCCAGCAGCCAGGAGGACCGACGTGACACTGAAGCTTTCTTT
CDR3: CASSQEDRRDTEAFF

V: TRBV15
D: -
J: TRBJ1-2
size: -
DNA: TGTGCCACCAGCAGAGCTCCAGAGAACTATGGCTACACCTTC
CDR3: CATSRAPENYGYTF

V: TRBV12-3/TRBV12-4
D: -
J: TRBJ2-1
size: many
DNA: TGTGCCAGCAGTGGGCGTGAAGGCGGGGTAAGGTTCTTC
CDR3: CASSGREGGVRFF

V: TRBV10-3
D: TRBD1
J: TRBJ2-7
size: few
DNA: TGTGCCATCAGTGACCCGGGACAGGGGAACTACGAGCAGTACTTC
CDR3: CAISDPGQGNYEQYF

V: TRBV13
D: -
J: TRBJ1-6
size: many
DNA: TGTGCCAGCAGCTTTCTGGACCTCAATTCACCCCTCCACTTT
CDR3: CASSFLDLNSPLHF

V: TRBV4-3
D: TRBD2
J: TRBJ2-3
size: few
DNA: TGCGCCAGCAGCCAAGATCAGACTAGCGGGAGGGATGCTAGCACAGATACGCAGTATTTT
CDR3: CASSQDQTSGRDASTDTQYF

V: TRBV6-2/TRBV6-3
D: -
J: TRBJ2-1
size: -
DNA: TGTGCCAGCAGGCTCACAGGGTTTGAGCAGTTCTTC
CDR3: CASRLTGFEQFF

V: TRBV20-1
D: -
J: TRBJ2-6
size: few
DNA: TGCAGTGCTAGAGGCCCTGGGATGTCTGGGGCCAACGTCCTGACTTTC
CDR3: CSARGPGMSGANVLTF

V: TRBV24-1
D: -
J: TRBJ2-1
size: many
DNA: TGTGCCACCAGTGAAAGGGGGGCTAAAAATGAGCAGTTCTTC
CDR3: CATSERGAKNEQFF

V: TRBV12-3/TRBV12-4
D: -
J: TRBJ2-5
size: -
DNA: TGTGCCAGCAGTTGGGGAATGGAGACCCAGTACTTC
CDR3: CASSWGMETQYF

V: TRBV18
D: TRBD1
J: TRBJ1-5
size: many
DNA: TGTGCCAGCTCACGGACAGGGGGATTCCAGCCCCAGCATTTT
CDR3: CASSRTGGFQPQHF

V: TRBV11-3
D: TRBD2
J: TRBJ2-1
size: few
DNA: TGTGCCAGCAGCGGGGGGGAGGGGCCCACCAATGAGCAGTTCTTC
CDR3: CASSGGEGPTNEQFF

V: TRBV3-1
D: -
J: TRBJ2-1
size: few
DNA: -
CDR3: CASSLVAGGARFF

V: TRBV2
D: -
J: TRBJ2-1
size: -
DNA: TGTGCCAGCAAGGGGCGGGACTCCTACAATGAGCAGTTCTTC
CDR3: CASKGRDSYNEQFF

V: TRBV20-1
D: -
J: TRBJ2-1
size: few
DNA: TGCAGTGCTAGAGCCCTGGGGGGAGGATGGAGCAATGAGCAGTTCTTC
CDR3: CSARALGGGWSNEQFF

V: TRBV4-1
D: -
J: TRBJ2-7
size: -
DNA: TGCGCCAGCAGCCAACATGTTGGCGGGCAGTTCTACGAGCAGTACTTC
CDR3: CASSQHVGGQFYEQYF

V: TRBV7-2
D: -
J: TRBJ2-7
size: few
DNA: TGTGCCAGCAGCTTACGGCAGTCCTACGAGCAGTACTTC
CDR3: CASSLRQSYEQYF

V: TRBV3-1
D: TRBD2
J: TRBJ2-5
size: few
DNA: TGTGCCAGCACCGGGACTAGCGGGGGTTCCGAGACCCAGTACTTC
CDR3: CASTGTSGGSETQYF

V: TRBV6-1
D: TRBD1
J: TRBJ1-4
size: few
DNA: TGTGCCAGCAGCCGACGGTCAGGGGGTAATGAAAAACTGTTTTTT
CDR3: CASSRRSGGNEKLFF

V: TRBV6-7
D: TRBD1
J: TRBJ2-3
size: -
DNA: TGTGCCAGCAGTTACCCAGAAACCGGGACAGGGGGGGATACGCAGTATTTT
CDR3: CASSYPETGTGGDTQYF

V: TRBV5-1
D: -
J: TRBJ2-2
size: many
DNA: TGCGCCAGCAGCTTGGCCTATGGGGGCACGAACACCGGGGAGCTGTTTTTT
CDR3: CASSLAYGGTNTGELFF

V: TRBV5-6
D: -
J: TRBJ2-7
size: -
DNA: TGTGCCAGCAGCTTGTATTGGCGTTCGGTCCACGAGCAGTACTTC
CDR3: CASSLYWRSVHEQYF

V: TRBV18
D: -
J: TRBJ1-5
size: -
DNA: TGTGCCAGCTCACGGGATCGCGCTAGCAATCAGCCCCAGCATTTT
CDR3: CASSRDRASNQPQHF

V: TRBV10-3
D: TRBD1
J: TRBJ2-3
size: many
DNA: TGTGCCATCTCGGACAGGGGCACAGATACGCAGTATTTT
CDR3: CAISDRGTDTQYF

V: TRBV7-7
D: -
J: TRBJ2-5
size: -
DNA: TGTGCTAGCAGTATGGGGGCACCTCTACAAGAGACCCAGTACTTC
CDR3: CASSMGAPLQETQYF

V: TRBV12-3/TRBV12-4
D: -
J: TRBJ1-6
size: few
DNA: TGTGCCAGCAGTTTAAATGGGCAGCCCCTCCACTTT
CDR3: CASSLNGQPLHF

V: TRBV20-1
D: TRBD1
J: TRBJ1-6
size: few
DNA: TGCAGTGCTGGGGAGACAGGGGGTGGGTATTCACCCCTCCACTTT
CDR3: CSAGETGGGYSPLHF

V: TRBV29-1
D: TRBD2
J: TRBJ2-5
size: few
DNA: TGCAGCGTTCACGCCCCAAGGGCTAGCGGGGGGTCCGAGACCCAGTACTTC
CDR3: CSVHAPRASGGSETQYF

V: TRBV7-2
D: -
J: TRBJ1-1
size: many
DNA: TGTGCCAGCAGCCCCAGGCAGGGAAGAACTGAAGCTTTCTTT
CDR3: CASSPRQGRTEAFF

V: TRBV7-3
D: -
J: TRBJ2-1
size: -
DNA: TGTGCCAGTAGCGGCAGCTCCTACAATGAGCAGTTCTTC
CDR3: CASSGSSYNEQFF

V: TRBV5-6
D: -
J: TRBJ2-6
size: few
DNA: TGTGCCAGCAGCTTGACGGTCCAGGCGAACAACGTCCTGACTTTC
CDR3: CASSLTVQANNVLTF

V: TRBV27
D: -
J: TRBJ2-7
size: -
DNA: TGTGCCAGCAGTGCCCCCGGGCAGACAAACGAGCAGTACTTC
CDR3: CASSAPGQTNEQYF

V: TRBV20-1
D: TRBD1
J: TRBJ2-7
size: -
DNA: TGCAGTGCTACCCGACAGGGCCCCGAGCAGTACTTC
CDR3: CSATRQGPEQYF

V: TRBV7-9
D: -
J: TRBJ1-1
size: -
DNA: TGTGCCAGTACCTGGGGACCGAACACTGAAGCTTTCTTT
CDR3: CASTWGPNTEAFF

V: TRBV27
D: -
J: TRBJ1-6
size: few
DNA: TGTGCCAGCAGTTCCCAGGGGTCAACCCTCCACTTT
CDR3: CASSSQGSTLHF

V: TRBV5-5
D: TRBD2
J: TRBJ2-3
size: few
DNA: TGTGCCAGCAGCTACGGGACTAGCGGGAGGGATGGAGATACGCAGTATTTT
CDR3: CASSYGTSGRDGDTQYF

V: TRBV10-3
D: TRBD2
J: TRBJ2-1
size: few
DNA: TGTGCCAGCGGGACTAGTGCAGGGGAGCAGTTCTTC
CDR3: CASGTSAGEQFF

V: TRBV5-1
D: TRBD2
J: TRBJ2-1
size: few
DNA: TGCGCCAGCAGCTCCAGCGGGAGAGGGAATGAGCAGTTCTTC
CDR3: CASSSSGRGNEQFF

V: TRBV4-2
D: -
J: TRBJ1-1
size: many
DNA: TGTGCCAGCAGCCAAGATTTTTTGGCTTTCTTT
CDR3: CASSQDFLAFF

V: TRBV5-1
D: -
J: TRBJ1-4
size: many
DNA: TGCGCCAGCAGCTTGGCGCCCCCTGGGGCTAATGAAAAACTGTTTTTT
CDR3: CASSLAPPGANEKLFF

V: TRBV28
D: -
J: TRBJ1-1
size: -
DNA: TGTGCCAGCAGTTTAGGGAGGGGCGGAGACACTGAAGCTTTCTTT
CDR3: CASSLGRGGDTEAFF

V: TRBV6-1
D: TRBD1
J: TRBJ2-1
size: many
DNA: TGTGCCAGCAGGAGGGGGCCCGAAGGGAATGAGCAGTTCTTC
CDR3: CASRRGPEGNEQFF

V: TRBV20-1
D: TRBD2
J: TRBJ2-7
size: -
DNA: TGCAGTGCTAGAGTTCCAGCGGGAGGGTACGAGCAGTACTTC
CDR3: CSARVPAGGYEQYF

V: TRBV7-2
D: -
J: TRBJ1-1
size: -
DNA: TGTGCCAGCAGCTTAGTGGCCAGCGGTGAAGCTTTCTTT
CDR3: CASSLVASGEAFF

V: TRBV7-2
D: -
J: TRBJ1-1
size: -
DNA: TGTGCCAGCAGCTTGAGGGTCGGAGAGAGGACTGAAGCTTTCTTT
CDR3: CASSLRVGERTEAFF

V: TRBV20-1
D: -
J: TRBJ1-4
size: few
DNA: TGCAGTGCTAGATCTACTCGAAATTCGGGACGGAGGCCTGAAAAACTGTTTTTT
CDR3: CSARSTRNSGRRPEKLFF

V: TRBV6-2/TRBV6-3
D: TRBD1
J: TRBJ1-2
size: -
DNA: TGTGCCAGCCGGGACAGTTTCTATGGCTACACCTTC
CDR3: CASRDSFYGYTF

V: TRBV2
D: TRBD1
J: TRBJ1-5
size: few
DNA: TGTGCCAGCAAAAACAGGGGAGGGTTTCAGCCCCAGCATTTT
CDR3: CASKNRGGFQPQHF

V: TRBV2
D: -
J: TRBJ1-2
size: many
DNA: TGTGCCAGCAGTGACCCCCTCGACAGTCTAAACGACTATGGCTACACCTTC
CDR3: CASSDPLDSLNDYGYTF

V: TRBV3-1
D: -
J: TRBJ1-1
size: -
DNA: TGTGCCAGCAGCCAAGAGGCGGGGGGGAACACTGAAGCTTTCTTT
CDR3: CASSQEAGGNTEAFF

V: TRBV5-1
D: -
J: TRBJ2-5
size: few
DNA: TGCGCCAGCAGGGAAGCAGAGACCCAGTACTTC
CDR3: CASREAETQYF